Listed here are 8 T cell receptor beta chains from one sample, sequenced in a study of blood T cell repertoires in COVID-19 (dated by TCRdb to about 2020). The library was generated by the immunoSEQ multiplex PCR assay. TCRdb limited this immuneACCESS table to in-frame rearrangements with V and J called. A share of clones is missing; checked studies link under half to unresolved V genes, and the rest is unexplained. In all, the sample holds approximately 320,000 clones, and almost 85% of those were seen once. The top ten clonotypes cover around 7.2% of the sample. Sequenced: peripheral blood. The receptors derive from a human donor in a cohort sampled during active COVID-19.

This clone was counted a single time. V usage is TRBV6-5 and J usage is TRBJ2-3; D possibly corresponds to TRBD2 (6 bases). The CDR3 length is 15 residues. V lost 8 bases to trimming and J lost 2 bases, with 17 bases between them. Germline V gives CDR1 MNHEY, CDR2 SVGAGI. CDR3 sequence reads: CASGRDWENTDTQYF. In DNA, the CDR3 is TGTGCCAGCGGTCGGGACTGGGAAAACACAGATACGCAGTATTTT.

The chain is built from TRBV4-2 and TRBJ2-6, with 7 bases that match TRBD1. This CDR3 contains 18 residues. The germline CDR1 and CDR2 sequences are LGHNA and YNFKEQ. V shed 0 bases, J shed 0 bases, and the junction held 5 bases outside the gene matches. This chain's CDR3 is CASSQEVGQNSGANVLTF. The CDR3 DNA is TGTGCCAGCAGCCAAGAGGTGGGACAGAACTCTGGGGCCAACGTCCTGACTTTC.

The count of this clone is one. This rearrangement joins TRBV28 to TRBJ2-3, with D possibly TRBD1 on 6 matching bases. Per germline, CDR1 MDHEN and CDR2 SYDVKM. This CDR3 is 15 amino acids long. V gave up 3 bases and J gave up 3 bases, with 13 bases separating them. CDR3 in amino acids: CASSFLTGWTDTQYF. The CDR3 DNA is TGTGCCAGCAGTTTTCTAACAGGGTGGACAGATACGCAGTATTTT.

This sequence joins TRBV10-3 and TRBJ2-2; 11 positions agree with TRBD1. CDR3 size: 19 residues. V lost 4 bases, J lost 4 bases, and 14 bases stayed unmatched. CDR1 and CDR2 (germline): ENHRY, SYGVKD. The CDR3 DNA reads TGTGCCATCAGTGGGCAGGACAGGGGGCGCTGGGCCGGCACCGGGGAGCTGTTTTTT. Amino acid sequence: CAISGQDRGRWAGTGELFF.

V gene TRBV6-5 combines with J gene TRBJ1-6; D remains unclear. Trimming pared 6 bases from V and 6 bases from J, leaving 15 bases between. The length of the CDR3 is 15 residues. Germline V lookup: CDR1 MNHEY, CDR2 SVGAGI. CDR3 DNA: TGTGCCAGCAGGATACAGACTCTAGCTAATTCACCCCTCCACTTT. Protein sequence: CASRIQTLANSPLHF.

This clone was recorded once. The CDR3 nucleotides read TGTGCCAGCAGCTCCCAGGAATTCCCCTTACGTGGCTACACCTTC. As protein: CASSSQEFPLRGYTF. The chain carries TRBV7-9 and TRBJ1-2; no clear D. V was trimmed by 4 bases and J by 7 bases, leaving 19 bases between them. Germline-derived CDR1 and CDR2 are SEHNR and FQNEAQ (reference sequence). This CDR3 spans 15 amino acids.

V usage is TRBV7-3 and J usage is TRBJ2-3, with 7 bases identical to TRBD2. The CDR3 sequence is 15 residues long. V lost 4 bases, J lost 2 bases, and 6 bases stayed unmatched. Germline loops: CDR1 SGHTA, CDR2 FQGTGA. The CDR3 region has the DNA TGTGCCAGCAGCTCCGGGAGCGGGGCCACAGATACGCAGTATTTT. It codes for CASSSGSGATDTQYF.

CDR3 region: CATSRDKGQVYYEQYF. As DNA, the CDR3 is TGTGCCACCAGCAGAGATAAGGGACAGGTATACTACGAGCAGTACTTC. The chain joins TRBV15 to TRBJ2-7, with TRBD1 matching 8 bases. J was trimmed by 3 bases and V by 0 bases; bases with no gene match: 7. CDR1 LNHNV and CDR2 YYDKDF come from the germline V gene (reference sequence). The CDR3 has 16 amino acids.